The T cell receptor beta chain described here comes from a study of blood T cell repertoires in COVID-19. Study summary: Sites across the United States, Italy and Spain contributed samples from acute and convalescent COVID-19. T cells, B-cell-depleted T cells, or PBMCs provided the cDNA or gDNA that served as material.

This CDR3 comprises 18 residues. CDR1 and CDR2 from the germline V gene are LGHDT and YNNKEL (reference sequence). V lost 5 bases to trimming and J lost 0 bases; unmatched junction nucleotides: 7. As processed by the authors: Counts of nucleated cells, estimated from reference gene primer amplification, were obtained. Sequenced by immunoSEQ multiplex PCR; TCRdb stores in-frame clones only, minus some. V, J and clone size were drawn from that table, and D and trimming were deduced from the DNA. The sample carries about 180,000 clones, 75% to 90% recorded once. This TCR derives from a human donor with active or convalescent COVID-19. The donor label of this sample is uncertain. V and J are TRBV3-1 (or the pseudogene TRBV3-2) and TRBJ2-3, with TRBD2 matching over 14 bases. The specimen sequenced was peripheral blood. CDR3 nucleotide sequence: TGTGCCAGCAGCTTGAGACTAGCGGGGGGGCCTAGCACAGATACGCAGTATTTT. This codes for CASSLRLAGGPSTDTQYF.